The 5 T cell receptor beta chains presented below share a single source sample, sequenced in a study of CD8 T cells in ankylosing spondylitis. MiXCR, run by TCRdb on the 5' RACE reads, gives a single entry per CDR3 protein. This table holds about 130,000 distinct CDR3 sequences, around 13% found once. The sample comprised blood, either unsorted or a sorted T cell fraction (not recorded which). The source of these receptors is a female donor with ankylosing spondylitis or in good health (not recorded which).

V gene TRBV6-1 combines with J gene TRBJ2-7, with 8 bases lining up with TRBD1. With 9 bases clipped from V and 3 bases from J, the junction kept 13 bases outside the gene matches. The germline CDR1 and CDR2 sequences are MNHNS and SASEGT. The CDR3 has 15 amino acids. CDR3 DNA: TGTGCCAGTAAACTCTCGGGACAGGAGATCTACGAGCAGTACTTC. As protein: CASKLSGQEIYEQYF.

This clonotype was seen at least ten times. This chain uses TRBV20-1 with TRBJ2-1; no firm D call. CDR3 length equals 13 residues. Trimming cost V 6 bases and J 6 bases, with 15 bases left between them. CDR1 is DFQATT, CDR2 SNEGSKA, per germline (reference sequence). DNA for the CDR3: TGCAGTGCGTTTTCATTTTCGGGCAATGAGCAGTTCTTC. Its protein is CSAFSFSGNEQFF.

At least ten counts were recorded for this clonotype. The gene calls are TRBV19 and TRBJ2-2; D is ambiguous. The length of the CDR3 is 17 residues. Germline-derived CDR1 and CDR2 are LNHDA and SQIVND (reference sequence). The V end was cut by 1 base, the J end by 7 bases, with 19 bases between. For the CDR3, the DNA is TGTGCCAGTAGTATAGGTCCGTTAGGGATGTGGAGCGGGGAGCTGTTTTTT. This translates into CASSIGPLGMWSGELFF.

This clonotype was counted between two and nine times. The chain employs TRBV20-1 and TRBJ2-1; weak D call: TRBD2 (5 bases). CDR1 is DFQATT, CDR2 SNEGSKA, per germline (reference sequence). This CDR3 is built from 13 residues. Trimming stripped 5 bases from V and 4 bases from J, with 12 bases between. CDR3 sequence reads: CSALRGSYNEQFF. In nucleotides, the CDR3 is TGCAGTGCTCTTCGAGGGTCTTACAATGAGCAGTTCTTC.

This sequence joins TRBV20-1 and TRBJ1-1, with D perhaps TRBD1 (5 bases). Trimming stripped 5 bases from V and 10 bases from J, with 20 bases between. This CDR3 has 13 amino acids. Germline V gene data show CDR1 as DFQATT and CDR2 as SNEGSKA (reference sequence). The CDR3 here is CSASDSSGRGAFF. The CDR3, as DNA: TGCAGTGCTTCCGACAGCTCCGGGAGAGGAGCTTTCTTT.